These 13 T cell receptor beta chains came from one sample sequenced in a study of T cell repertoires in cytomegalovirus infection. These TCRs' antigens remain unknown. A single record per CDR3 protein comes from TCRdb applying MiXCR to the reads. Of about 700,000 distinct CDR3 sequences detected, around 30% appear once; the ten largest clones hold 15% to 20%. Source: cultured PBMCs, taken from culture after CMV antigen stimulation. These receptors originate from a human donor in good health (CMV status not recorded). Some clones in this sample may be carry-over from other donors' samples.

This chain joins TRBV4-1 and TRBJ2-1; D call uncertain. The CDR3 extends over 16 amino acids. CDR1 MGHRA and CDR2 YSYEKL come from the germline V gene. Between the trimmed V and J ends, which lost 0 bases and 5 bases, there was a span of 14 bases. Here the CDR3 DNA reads TGCGCCAGCAGCCAAGACCGTGGCAGTTTCCACAATGAGCAGTTCTTC. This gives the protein CASSQDRGSFHNEQFF.

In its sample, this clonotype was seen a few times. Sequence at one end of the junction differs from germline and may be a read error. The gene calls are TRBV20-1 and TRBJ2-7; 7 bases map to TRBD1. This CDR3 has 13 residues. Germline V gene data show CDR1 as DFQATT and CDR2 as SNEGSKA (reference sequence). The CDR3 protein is CSARDRALYEQYF. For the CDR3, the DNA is TGCAGTGCCAGAGACAGGGCCCTCTACGAGCAGTACTTC.

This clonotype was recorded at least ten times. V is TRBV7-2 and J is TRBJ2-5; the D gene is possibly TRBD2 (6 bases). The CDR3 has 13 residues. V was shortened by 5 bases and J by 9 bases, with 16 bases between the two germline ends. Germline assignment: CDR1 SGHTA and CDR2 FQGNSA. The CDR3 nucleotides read TGTGCCAGCAGCAAGGACTACCCTGTGGCCCAGTACTTC. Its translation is CASSKDYPVAQYF.

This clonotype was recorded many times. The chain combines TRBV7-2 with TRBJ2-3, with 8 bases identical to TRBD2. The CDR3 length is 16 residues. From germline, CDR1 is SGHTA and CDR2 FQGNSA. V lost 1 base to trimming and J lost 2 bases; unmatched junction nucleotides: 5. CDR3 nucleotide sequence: TGTGCCAGCAGCTTAGGAGCGGGGGTGACCACAGATACGCAGTATTTT. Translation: CASSLGAGVTTDTQYF.

Here the CDR3 DNA reads TGTGCCTGGAGTGTACGTTTCCAACTCCCTGAAGCTTTCTTT. Residues: CAWSVRFQLPEAFF. J is TRBJ1-1 and V is TRBV30; D remains ambiguous. The CDR3 covers 14 residues. In germline, CDR1 is GTSNPN, CDR2 SVGIG (reference sequence). The germline V and J ends were trimmed by 0 bases and 6 bases, with 14 bases remaining between them.

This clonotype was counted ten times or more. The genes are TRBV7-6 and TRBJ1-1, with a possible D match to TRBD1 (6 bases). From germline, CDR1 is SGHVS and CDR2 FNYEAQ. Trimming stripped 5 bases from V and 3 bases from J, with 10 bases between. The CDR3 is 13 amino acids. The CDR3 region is CASSAQGYTEAFF. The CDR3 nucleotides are TGTGCCAGCAGCGCTCAGGGGTACACTGAAGCTTTCTTT.

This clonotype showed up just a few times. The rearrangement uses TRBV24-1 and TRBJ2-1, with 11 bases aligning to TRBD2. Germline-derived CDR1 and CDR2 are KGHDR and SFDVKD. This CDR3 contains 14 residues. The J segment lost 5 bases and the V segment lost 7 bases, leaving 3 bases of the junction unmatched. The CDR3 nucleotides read TGTGCCACCAGGGCTAGCGGGAGGAACAATGAGCAGTTCTTC. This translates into CATRASGRNNEQFF.

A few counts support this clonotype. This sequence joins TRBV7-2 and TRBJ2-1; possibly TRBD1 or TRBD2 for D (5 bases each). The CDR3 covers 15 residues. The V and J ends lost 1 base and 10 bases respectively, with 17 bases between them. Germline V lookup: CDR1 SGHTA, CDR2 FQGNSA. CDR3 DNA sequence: TGTGCCAGCAGCTTAGGGGGGACGGCATTGCTAGAGCAGTTCTTC. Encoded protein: CASSLGGTALLEQFF.

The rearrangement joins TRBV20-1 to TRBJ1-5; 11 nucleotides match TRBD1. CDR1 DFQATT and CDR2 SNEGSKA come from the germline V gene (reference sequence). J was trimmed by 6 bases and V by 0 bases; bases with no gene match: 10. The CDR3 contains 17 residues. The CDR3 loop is CSARDFSGQGAFQPQHF. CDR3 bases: TGCAGTGCTAGAGATTTTTCCGGACAGGGGGCATTTCAGCCCCAGCATTTT.

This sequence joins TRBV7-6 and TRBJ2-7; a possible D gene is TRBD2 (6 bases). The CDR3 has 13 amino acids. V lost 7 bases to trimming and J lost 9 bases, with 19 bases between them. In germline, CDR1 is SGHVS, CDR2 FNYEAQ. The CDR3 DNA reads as TGTGCCAGCACCTGGACTGGGGGGTATGTGCAGTACTTC. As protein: CASTWTGGYVQYF.

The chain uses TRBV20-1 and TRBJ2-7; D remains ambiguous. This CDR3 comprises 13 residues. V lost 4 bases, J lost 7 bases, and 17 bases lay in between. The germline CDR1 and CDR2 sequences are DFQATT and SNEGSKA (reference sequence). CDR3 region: CSANPSARREQYF. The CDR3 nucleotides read TGCAGTGCTAACCCCTCGGCGCGCCGGGAGCAGTACTTC.

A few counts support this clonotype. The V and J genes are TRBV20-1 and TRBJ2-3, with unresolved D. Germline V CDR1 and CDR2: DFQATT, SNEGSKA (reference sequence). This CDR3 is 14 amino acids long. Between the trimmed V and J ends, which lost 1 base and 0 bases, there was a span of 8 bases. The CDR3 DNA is TGCAGTGCTAGAGTGACACAGAGCACAGATACGCAGTATTTT. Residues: CSARVTQSTDTQYF.

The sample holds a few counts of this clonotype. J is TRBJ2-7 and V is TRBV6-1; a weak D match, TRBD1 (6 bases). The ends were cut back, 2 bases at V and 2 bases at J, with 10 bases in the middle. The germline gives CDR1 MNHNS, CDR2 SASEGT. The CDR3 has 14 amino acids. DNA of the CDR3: TGTGCCAGCAGTGAAAGGGACACGACCTACGAGCAGTACTTC. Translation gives CASSERDTTYEQYF.